This TCR beta chain was sequenced during a study of T cells in Graves' hyperthyroidism and ophthalmopathy. Points from the study as a whole: Most expanded thyroid clonotypes above 0.001 also appeared in blood.

Aged 18 to 65, the patients had hyperthyroidism that was newly diagnosed and had lasted under 2 months. This clonotype appeared a few times. The antigen is not known. The CDR3 has 12 residues. V shed 2 bases and J shed 5 bases, with 9 bases lying between them. The V gene's germline CDR1 is SQVTM and CDR2 ANQGSEA. The CDR3 regions of TCR beta were amplified from RNA transcripts. Carried out on the TCR CDR3, a first-round RT-PCR used the HTBI primer set. TCRdb reprocessed the multiplex PCR reads with MiXCR, giving one entry per CDR3 protein. The sample has 370,000 or so distinct CDR3 sequences, 20% to 30% seen once; the top ten hold about 73%.

This TCR was sampled from a man aged 50-60 years with Graves' hyperthyroidism. Sequencing was carried out using blood. This sequence joins TRBV29-1 and TRBJ1-2; D perhaps matches TRBD1 (5 bases). The CDR3 coding sequence is TGCAGCGTTGAAAGGAGGGGTTATGGCTACACCTTC. It yields the protein CSVERRGYGYTF.